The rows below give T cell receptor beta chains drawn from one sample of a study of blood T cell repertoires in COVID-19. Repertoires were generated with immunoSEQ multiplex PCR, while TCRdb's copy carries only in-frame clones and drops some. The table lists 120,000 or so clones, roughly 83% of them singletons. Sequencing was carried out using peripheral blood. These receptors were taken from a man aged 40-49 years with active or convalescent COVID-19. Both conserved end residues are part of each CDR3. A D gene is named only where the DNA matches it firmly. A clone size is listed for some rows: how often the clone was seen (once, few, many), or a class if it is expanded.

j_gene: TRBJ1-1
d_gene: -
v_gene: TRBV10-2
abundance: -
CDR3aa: CASRSGTPNTEAFF
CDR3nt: TGCGCCAGCAGGTCCGGGACACCGAACACTGAAGCTTTCTTT

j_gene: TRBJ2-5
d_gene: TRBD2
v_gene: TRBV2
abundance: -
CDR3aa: CASSEVPAGGWETQYF
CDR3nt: TGTGCCAGCAGTGAAGTCCCTGCGGGGGGGTGGGAGACCCAGTACTTC

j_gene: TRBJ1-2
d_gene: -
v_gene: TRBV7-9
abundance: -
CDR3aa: CASSLVGASRDGYTF
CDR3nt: TGTGCCAGCAGCTTAGTTGGGGCCTCAAGGGATGGCTACACCTTC

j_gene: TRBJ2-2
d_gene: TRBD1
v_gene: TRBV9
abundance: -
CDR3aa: CASSIGTEELFF
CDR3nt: TGTGCCAGCAGCATAGGGACAGAGGAGCTGTTTTTT

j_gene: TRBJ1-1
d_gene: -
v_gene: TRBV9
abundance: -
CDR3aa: CASSVGTEFYTEAFF
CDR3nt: TGTGCCAGCAGCGTAGGGACAGAGTTTTACACTGAAGCTTTCTTT

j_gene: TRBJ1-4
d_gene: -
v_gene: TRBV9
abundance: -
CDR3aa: CASSPGGGLNEKLFF
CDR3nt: TGTGCCAGCAGCCCCGGGGGGGGGCTTAACGAAAAACTGTTTTTT

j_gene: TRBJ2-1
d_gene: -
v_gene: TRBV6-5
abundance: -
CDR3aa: CASIRDRTYNEQFF
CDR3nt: TGTGCCAGCATCCGAGACAGGACCTACAATGAGCAGTTCTTC

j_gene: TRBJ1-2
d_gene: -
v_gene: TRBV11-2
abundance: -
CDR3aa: CASSRPGGDGYTF
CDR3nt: TGTGCCAGCAGCCGGCCGGGGGGGGATGGCTACACCTTC

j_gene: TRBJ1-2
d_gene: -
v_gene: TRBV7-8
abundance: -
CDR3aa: CASSLRRAPNYGYTF
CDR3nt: TGTGCCAGCAGCTTAAGGAGGGCCCCTAACTATGGCTACACCTTC

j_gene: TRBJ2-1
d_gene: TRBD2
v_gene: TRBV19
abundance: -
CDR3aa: CASSMDPTSREQFF
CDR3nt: TGTGCCAGTAGTATGGACCCGACTAGCCGTGAGCAGTTCTTC

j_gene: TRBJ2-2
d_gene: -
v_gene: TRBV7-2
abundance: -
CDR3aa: CASSPLRFGAVGELFF
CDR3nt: TGTGCCAGCAGCCCCCTCCGATTTGGGGCGGTAGGGGAGCTGTTTTTT

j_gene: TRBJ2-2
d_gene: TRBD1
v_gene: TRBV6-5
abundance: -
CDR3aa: CASTGGQGRTGELFF
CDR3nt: TGTGCCAGCACTGGTGGACAGGGTAGGACCGGGGAGCTGTTTTTT

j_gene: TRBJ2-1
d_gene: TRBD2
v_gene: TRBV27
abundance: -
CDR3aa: CASSPSPYFGGSSYNEQFF
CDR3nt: TGTGCCAGCAGTCCCTCCCCCTATTTCGGCGGGAGTTCCTACAATGAGCAGTTCTTC

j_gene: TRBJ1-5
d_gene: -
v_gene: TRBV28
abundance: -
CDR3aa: CASSLYQSNQPQHF
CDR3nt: TGTGCCAGCAGTTTATACCAGTCCAATCAGCCCCAGCATTTT

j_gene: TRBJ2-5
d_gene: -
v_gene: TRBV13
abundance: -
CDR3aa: CASSQKERGETQYF
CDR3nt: TGTGCCAGCAGCCAAAAGGAGAGAGGCGAGACCCAGTACTTC

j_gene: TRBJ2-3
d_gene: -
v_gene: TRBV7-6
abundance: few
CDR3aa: CASSSGTQPGTDTQYF
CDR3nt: TGTGCCAGCAGCTCGGGAACCCAGCCGGGCACAGATACGCAGTATTTT

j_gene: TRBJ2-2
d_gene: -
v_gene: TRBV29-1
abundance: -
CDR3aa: CSVGSGRTGELFF
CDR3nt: TGCAGCGTTGGGAGCGGTAGGACCGGGGAGCTGTTTTTT

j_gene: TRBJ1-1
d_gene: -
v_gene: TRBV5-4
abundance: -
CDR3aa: CASSWDTLNTEAFF
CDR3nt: TGTGCCAGCAGCTGGGACACCTTGAACACTGAAGCTTTCTTT

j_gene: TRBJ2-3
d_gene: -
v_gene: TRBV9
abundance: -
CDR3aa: CASSVALGTDTQYF
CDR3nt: TGTGCCAGCAGCGTAGCTCTCGGCACAGATACGCAGTATTTT

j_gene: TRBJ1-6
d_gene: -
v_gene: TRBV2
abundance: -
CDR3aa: CASSEAAAARSPLHF
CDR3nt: TGTGCCAGCAGTGAAGCGGCGGCAGCCCGGTCACCCCTCCACTTT

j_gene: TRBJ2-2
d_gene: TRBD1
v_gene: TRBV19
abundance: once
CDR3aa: CASSIVQGAEGRNTGELFF
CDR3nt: TGTGCCAGTAGTATAGTCCAGGGGGCGGAGGGCCGAAACACCGGGGAGCTGTTTTTT

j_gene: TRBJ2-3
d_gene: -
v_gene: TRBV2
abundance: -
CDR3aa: CASTREKGADTQYF
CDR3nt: TGTGCCAGCACTCGGGAGAAAGGAGCAGATACGCAGTATTTT

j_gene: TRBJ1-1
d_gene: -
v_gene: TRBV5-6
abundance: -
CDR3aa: CASSLAAGVTEAFF
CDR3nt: TGTGCCAGCAGCTTGGCCGCAGGGGTCACTGAAGCTTTCTTT

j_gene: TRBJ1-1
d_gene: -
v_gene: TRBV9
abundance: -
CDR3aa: CASSPGGVLGTEAFF
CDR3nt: TGTGCCAGCAGCCCGGGGGGGGTTCTGGGGACTGAAGCTTTCTTT

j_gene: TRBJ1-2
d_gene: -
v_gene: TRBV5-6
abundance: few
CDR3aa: CASSLVGRANYGYTF
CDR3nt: TGTGCCAGCAGCTTGGTGGGGCGCGCAAACTATGGCTACACCTTC

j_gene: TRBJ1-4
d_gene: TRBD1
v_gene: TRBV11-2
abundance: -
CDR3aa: CASSPGTGGAELFF
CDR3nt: TGTGCCAGCAGCCCTGGGACAGGGGGCGCAGAACTGTTTTTT

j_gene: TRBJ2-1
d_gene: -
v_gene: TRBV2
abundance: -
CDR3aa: CASAGSKAHEQFF
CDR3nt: TGTGCCAGTGCGGGTTCGAAGGCGCATGAGCAGTTCTTC

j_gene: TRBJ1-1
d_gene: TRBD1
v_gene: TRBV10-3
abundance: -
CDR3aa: CAISLTGVWTEAFF
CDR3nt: TGTGCCATCAGCCTGACAGGGGTCTGGACTGAAGCTTTCTTT

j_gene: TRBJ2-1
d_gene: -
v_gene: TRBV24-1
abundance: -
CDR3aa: CATSDSGFDYNEQFF
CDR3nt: TGTGCCACCAGCGACAGCGGGTTTGACTACAATGAGCAGTTCTTC

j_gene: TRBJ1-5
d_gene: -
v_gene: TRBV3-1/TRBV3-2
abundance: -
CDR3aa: CASSLKPGNQPQHF
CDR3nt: TGTGCCAGCAGCCTCAAACCGGGCAATCAGCCCCAGCATTTT

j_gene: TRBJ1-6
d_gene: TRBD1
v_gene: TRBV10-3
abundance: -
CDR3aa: CASRQGSNSPLHF
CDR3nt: TGTGCCAGCCGACAGGGATCTAATTCACCCCTCCACTTT

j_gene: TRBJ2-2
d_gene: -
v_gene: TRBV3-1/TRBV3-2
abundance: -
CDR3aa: CASSQDGTPANTGELFF
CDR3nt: TGTGCCAGCAGCCAAGATGGGACTCCCGCGAACACCGGGGAGCTGTTTTTT

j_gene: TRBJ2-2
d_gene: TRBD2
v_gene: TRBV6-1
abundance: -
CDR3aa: CASSESSGSGPGELFF
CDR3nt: TGTGCCAGCAGTGAATCAAGCGGGAGTGGGCCCGGGGAGCTGTTTTTT

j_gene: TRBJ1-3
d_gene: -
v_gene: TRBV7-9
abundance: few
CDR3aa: CASSHPPRAGVDTIYF
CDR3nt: TGTGCCAGCAGCCACCCCCCGAGAGCGGGGGTCGACACCATATATTTT

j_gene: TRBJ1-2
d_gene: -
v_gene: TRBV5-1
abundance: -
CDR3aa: CASSLSVRGDGYTF
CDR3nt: TGCGCCAGCAGCTTGAGTGTCCGGGGGGATGGCTACACCTTC